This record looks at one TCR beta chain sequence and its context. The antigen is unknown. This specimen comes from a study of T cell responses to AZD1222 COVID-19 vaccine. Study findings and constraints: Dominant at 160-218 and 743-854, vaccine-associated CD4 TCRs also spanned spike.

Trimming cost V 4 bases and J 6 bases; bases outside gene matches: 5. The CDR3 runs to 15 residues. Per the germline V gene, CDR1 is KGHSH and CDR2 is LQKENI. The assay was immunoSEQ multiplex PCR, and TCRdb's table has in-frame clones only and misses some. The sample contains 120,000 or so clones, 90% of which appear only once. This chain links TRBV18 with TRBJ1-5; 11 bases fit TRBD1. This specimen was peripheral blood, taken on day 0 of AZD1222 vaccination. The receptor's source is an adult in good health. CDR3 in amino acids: CASSRRTGGGQPQHF. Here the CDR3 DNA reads TGTGCCAGCTCACGGAGGACAGGGGGCGGTCAGCCCCAGCATTTT.